This T cell receptor beta chain came from a study of T-cell memory formation after mild COVID-19. Regarding the study as a whole: The finding that pre-infection memory included some responding clones suggested that cross-reactive memory joined. Clones that contracted from day 15 to 85 had balanced CD4/CD8; later expanders were CD4+ biased. Mainly CM and EM harbored the contracting CD4+ clones; mainly EMRA harbored the CD8+ ones.

TCR alpha and TCR beta cDNA libraries carrying sample barcodes and UMIs came from 5'RACE with constant-segment primers. TCRdb called the 5' RACE reads again in MiXCR, with one record for every CDR3 protein. The repertoire holds a few hundred thousand distinct CDR3 sequences, with less than 25% as singletons. Notes on this clonotype: Antigen: not known.

The length of the CDR3 is 11 residues. V was cut by 5 bases and J by 10 bases, with 10 bases left in between. From germline, CDR1 is MNHEY and CDR2 SVGEGT. Specimen: PBMCs or a T cell subset sorted from them (not recorded which). V is TRBV6-2 or TRBV6-3 and J is TRBJ2-3; possible D gene TRBD1, 6 bases. The clonotype originates from a man aged 18 to 35 who had mild COVID-19 (a few samples of this study predate the infection). Cell type and time point are not known. For the CDR3, the DNA is TGTGCCAGCAGTCACGGACAGTCGCAGTATTTT. It yields the protein CASSHGQSQYF.